These T cell receptor beta chains were read from a single sample in a study of CD8+ T cells in alopecia areata. TCRdb keeps only in-frame clones here, not all; method: immunoSEQ multiplex PCR. Of almost 250,000 clones listed, roughly two thirds are singletons. Sequencing was performed on CD4+ T cells sorted from blood, taken at week 0. These receptors all stem from a human donor with alopecia areata. The CDR3 runs from the conserved cysteine through the conserved F or W. A D gene is named only where the DNA matches it firmly. Some rows mark clone size as missing; the rest say once, few, many or name a class of expanded clone.

J gene | clone size | V gene | CDR3 length | D gene | CDR3 DNA | CDR3 protein
TRBJ2-1 | few | TRBV29-1 | 16 | TRBD2 | TGCAGCGTTGCCCGGGGCCTACTACTAGCGTCGAATGAGCAGTTCTTC | CSVARGLLLASNEQFF
TRBJ1-5 | . | TRBV29-1 | 13 | . | TGCAGCGTTGGACAGGTTCCAAATCAGCCCCAGCATTTT | CSVGQVPNQPQHF
TRBJ2-2 | few | TRBV4-3 | 17 | . | TGCGCCAGCAGCCAAGATGGGGGGGCGGCGAACACCGGGGAGCTGTTTTTT | CASSQDGGAANTGELFF
TRBJ2-2 | . | TRBV25-1 | 15 | . | TGTGCCAGCAGTGGCAGGGGTACGGACACCGGGGAGCTGTTTTTT | CASSGRGTDTGELFF
TRBJ2-1 | once | TRBV4-1 | 15 | . | TGCGCCAGCAGCCAAGCGGGTGGAGGGTACAATGAGCAGTTCTTC | CASSQAGGGYNEQFF
TRBJ2-7 | . | TRBV6-5 | 14 | TRBD1 | TGTGCCAGCAGTAAGGGACAGAGTGTTAACGAGCAGTACTTC | CASSKGQSVNEQYF
TRBJ1-6 | . | TRBV7-2 | 12 | TRBD1 | TGTGCCAGCACCGGACAGGGACCACCCCTCCACTTT | CASTGQGPPLHF
TRBJ2-4 | . | TRBV7-2 | 15 | . | TGTGCCAGCAGCTTAGCGGTAGGAGCCAAAAACATTCAGTACTTC | CASSLAVGAKNIQYF
TRBJ2-7 | . | TRBV27 | 11 | . | TGTGCCACCCTTCTCGAGGAAGAGCAGTACTTC | CATLLEEEQYF
TRBJ1-6 | once | TRBV9 | 14 | . | TGTGCCAGCAGCGTCGGAGGGGGAGCGAACCCCCTCCACTTT | CASSVGGGANPLHF
TRBJ2-7 | . | TRBV10-3 | 12 | . | TGTGCCACCTATGGGGGTCCCTACGAGCAGTACTTC | CATYGGPYEQYF
TRBJ2-7 | . | TRBV29-1 | 13 | . | TGCAGCGTTGAAAGTAGTTCCTCCTACGAGCAGTACTTC | CSVESSSSYEQYF
TRBJ2-1 | . | TRBV29-1 | 14 | TRBD2 | TGCAGCGTTGGACGGCTAGCGGGGGCGAATGAGCAGTTCTTC | CSVGRLAGANEQFF
TRBJ1-2 | . | TRBV25-1 | 12 | . | TGTGCCAGCACCCCTTCGGGGGGTGGCTACACCTTC | CASTPSGGGYTF
TRBJ1-2 | . | TRBV6-5 | 15 | . | TGTGCCAGCAGTAACAACGTCCCCGGGACACTTCCCAAGACCTTC | CASSNNVPGTLPKTF
TRBJ2-5 | . | TRBV5-1 | 14 | TRBD1 | TGCGCCAGCTTTCCGGACAGGGGCGAGGAGACCCAGTACTTC | CASFPDRGEETQYF
TRBJ1-1 | . | TRBV2 | 10 | . | TGTGCCAGCAGTGAAGGGGTAGCTTTCTTT | CASSEGVAFF
TRBJ2-2 | . | TRBV7-3 | 14 | . | TGTGCCAGCAGCTTTTTGGGAAACACCGGGGAGCTGTTTTTT | CASSFLGNTGELFF
TRBJ2-3 | . | TRBV29-1 | 14 | . | TGCAGCGCCCGGAGCGGAGATCGTTCGGATACGCAGTATTTT | CSARSGDRSDTQYF
TRBJ1-6 | . | TRBV11-2 | 16 | . | TGTGCCAGCAGCTTCCTTTACCGGGATAACAATTCACCCCTCCACTTT | CASSFLYRDNNSPLHF
TRBJ2-7 | . | TRBV5-1 | 14 | . | TGCGCCAGCAGCTCCCGGGACGCCTCCTACGAGCAGTACTTC | CASSSRDASYEQYF
TRBJ2-5 | few | TRBV5-6 | 14 | TRBD1 | TGTGCCAGCAGCTTCGTCAGGGGGCGGGAGACCCAGTACTTC | CASSFVRGRETQYF
TRBJ2-1 | few | TRBV4-1 | 16 | TRBD2 | TGCGCCAGCAGCCAAGTAGGACTAGTCGGAGTCAATGAGCAGTTCTTC | CASSQVGLVGVNEQFF
TRBJ2-1 | few | TRBV29-1 | 12 | . | TGCAGCGTTGTTGCTATCTACAATGAGCAGTTCTTC | CSVVAIYNEQFF
TRBJ2-3 | . | TRBV29-1 | 13 | . | TGCAGTGCGACAGCAGCTAGCACAGATACGCAGTATTTT | CSATAASTDTQYF
TRBJ1-1 | few | TRBV6-6 | 13 | . | TGTGCCAGCAGTTACTTAGGGAACACTGAAGCTTTCTTT | CASSYLGNTEAFF
TRBJ2-3 | . | TRBV29-1 | 13 | . | TGCAGCGTTTCGTTCGGGACCACAGATACGCAGTATTTT | CSVSFGTTDTQYF
TRBJ2-6 | . | TRBV15 | 15 | . | TGTGCCACCAGCAGAGCAGGGTCTGGGGCCAACGTCCTGACTTTC | CATSRAGSGANVLTF
TRBJ1-6 | . | TRBV5-1 | 13 | . | TGCGCCAGCAGCTTGGCGGTGGATTCACCCCTCCACTTT | CASSLAVDSPLHF
TRBJ2-7 | few | TRBV6-5 | 13 | . | TGTGCCAGCACCTCCGGGACCCCCTACGAGCAGTACTTC | CASTSGTPYEQYF
TRBJ2-2 | . | TRBV18 | 14 | . | TGTGCCAGCTCACGGCCACCGAACACCGGGGAGCTGTTTTTT | CASSRPPNTGELFF
TRBJ1-5 | . | TRBV30 | 13 | . | TGTGCCTGGAGTGTCCAGGGCAGTCAGCCCCAGCATTTT | CAWSVQGSQPQHF
TRBJ2-5 | few | TRBV15 | 13 | . | TGTGCCACCAGCAGAGAGCAGGGGCAGACCCAGTACTTC | CATSREQGQTQYF
TRBJ2-7 | . | TRBV6-5 | 15 | . | TGTGCCAGCAGACCCATCTGGGATACGGCTTACGAGCAGTACTTC | CASRPIWDTAYEQYF
TRBJ1-1 | . | TRBV1 | 8 | . | TGCACCAGCAGAGGCGCTTTCTTT | CTSRGAFF
TRBJ2-3 | . | TRBV2 | 13 | TRBD2 | TGTGCCGGACTAGCGGGGGTCACAGATACGCAGTATTTT | CAGLAGVTDTQYF
TRBJ2-1 | . | TRBV6-1 | 12 | . | TGTGCCAGCAGTGAATCTTACAATGAGCAGTTCTTC | CASSESYNEQFF
TRBJ1-5 | . | TRBV4-3 | 16 | . | TGCGCCAGCAGCCAAGAAAGGGGTCTGAAGAATCAGCCCCAGCATTTT | CASSQERGLKNQPQHF
TRBJ1-1 | . | TRBV30 | 14 | . | TGTGCCTGGAGTGTTACAGGGAGGTGGACTGAAGCTTTCTTT | CAWSVTGRWTEAFF
TRBJ1-2 | . | TRBV7-8 | 15 | . | TGTGCCAGCAGCGCAGGCGGGCGGTCAGGCTACGGCTACACCTTC | CASSAGGRSGYGYTF
TRBJ1-6 | . | TRBV9 | 13 | . | TGTGCCAGCAGCGTAAAGGAAGATTCACCCCTCCACTTT | CASSVKEDSPLHF
TRBJ2-5 | . | TRBV23-1 | 12 | . | TGCGCCAGGCAGGGGAATCAAGAGACCCAGTACTTC | CARQGNQETQYF
TRBJ2-3 | . | TRBV5-1 | 14 | TRBD1 | TGCGCCAGCAGCTTGGACCAGGGGGCAGATACGCAGTATTTT | CASSLDQGADTQYF
TRBJ1-6 | . | TRBV29-1 | 13 | TRBD1 | TGCAGCGTCTCCGGGACAGGGAATTCACCCCTCCACTTT | CSVSGTGNSPLHF
TRBJ1-2 | . | TRBV29-1 | 14 | . | TGCAGCGCCGCAGGGTTAGGTCCTAACTATGGCTACACCTTC | CSAAGLGPNYGYTF